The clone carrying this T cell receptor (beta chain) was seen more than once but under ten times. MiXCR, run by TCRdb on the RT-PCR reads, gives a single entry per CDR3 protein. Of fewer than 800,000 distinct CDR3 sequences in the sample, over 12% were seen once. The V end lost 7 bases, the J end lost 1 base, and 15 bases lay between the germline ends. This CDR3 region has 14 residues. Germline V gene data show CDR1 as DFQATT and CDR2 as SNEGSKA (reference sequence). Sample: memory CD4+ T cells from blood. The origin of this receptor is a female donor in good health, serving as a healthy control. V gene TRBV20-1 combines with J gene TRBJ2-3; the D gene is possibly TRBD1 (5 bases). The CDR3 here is CSGAGWFGTDTQYF. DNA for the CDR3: TGCAGTGGGGCAGGGTGGTTCGGCACAGATACGCAGTATTTT.